Listed below are T cell receptor beta chains from one sample, sequenced in a study of spatial heterogeneity in lung cancer. MiXCR, run by TCRdb on the 5' RACE reads, gives a single entry per CDR3 protein. The sample comprises 10,000 to 15,000 distinct CDR3 sequences, 3.8% of which are singletons, and over 35% rests with the top ten. The specimen comprised PBMCs, sampled at surgery. The receptors were sampled from a male donor with early-stage non-small cell lung cancer. The conserved cysteine and the conserved F or W are not part of the CDR3 here. Rows give clone size only sometimes, using once, few, many, or a class for an expanded clone.

V gene	clone size	J gene	CDR3 protein
TRBV7-2	-	TRBJ2-5	ASSLVLRQGDQY
TRBV20-1	many	TRBJ2-7	SARDGTGPYEQY
TRBV6-5	many	TRBJ2-7	ASSPRGLAFSYEQY
TRBV28	many	TRBJ2-3	ASSPPRGVDTQY
TRBV7-2	many	TRBJ2-3	ASSPQREADTQY
TRBV3-1	-	TRBJ2-1	ASSHWDGRSYNEQF
TRBV4-3	many	TRBJ2-7	ASSRSLEDIEEQY
TRBV7-2	many	TRBJ1-4	ASSPRSSGIEKLF
TRBV18	many	TRBJ2-5	ASSDPDVKETQY
TRBV18	many	TRBJ2-5	ASSPPRSGLATETQY
TRBV28	medium-sized	TRBJ2-4	ASTWSGDPKNIQY
TRBV7-9	many	TRBJ1-1	ASSHGTENEAF
TRBV5-1	many	TRBJ2-3	ASSRRPGQGFTDTQY
TRBV7-2	many	TRBJ2-3	ASSPRTDTQY